Following are 29 T cell receptor beta chains from one sample sequenced in a study of cytomegalovirus exposure and HLA in healthy donors. In the PCR, 60 Vbeta and 13 Jbeta primers were used. Clones were sequenced by immunoSEQ multiplex PCR, and TCRdb holds only the in-frame ones, with some missing. The table shows some 140,000 clones, with about 69% occurring only once. Sequencing was performed on PBMCs. The receptors come from a man aged 25-40 years in good health and CMV-seronegative.

This chain connects TRBV7-9 to TRBJ2-7; 7 bases fit TRBD2. The CDR3 loop spans 14 amino acids. Germline-derived CDR1 and CDR2 are SEHNR and FQNEAQ (reference sequence). With V trimmed by 5 bases and J by 12 bases, 16 bases remained unmatched. CDR3 in amino acids: CASSLVELGGGRYF. CDR3 in DNA: TGTGCCAGCAGCCTAGTGGAGCTGGGGGGAGGGCGGTACTTC.

This chain joins TRBV6-5 and TRBJ1-2; 7 positions agree with TRBD1. CDR3 length: 15 amino acids. V trimming: 5 bases; J trimming: 0 bases; junction bases outside the gene matches: 6. Germline loops: CDR1 MNHEY, CDR2 SVGAGI. CDR3 sequence reads: CASSATTGANYGYTF. CDR3 DNA sequence: TGTGCCAGCAGTGCAACTACAGGGGCTAACTATGGCTACACCTTC.

This chain connects TRBV27 to TRBJ1-5, with no clear D. V was clipped by 4 bases and J by 3 bases, with 7 bases between them. This CDR3 is built from 13 residues. Per germline, CDR1 MNHEY and CDR2 SMNVEV (reference sequence). The CDR3 nucleotides are TGTGCCAGCAGTTGGGCCTACAATCAGCCCCAGCATTTT. Translating it yields CASSWAYNQPQHF.

The chain combines TRBV5-1 with TRBJ2-3; D is undetermined. Trimming cost V 0 bases and J 4 bases, with 9 bases left between them. The CDR3 is made up of 14 amino acids. In germline, CDR1 is SGHRS, CDR2 YFSETQ. CDR3 in amino acids: CASSLEAFPDTQYF. The CDR3 region has the DNA TGCGCCAGCAGCTTGGAAGCTTTCCCAGATACGCAGTATTTT. Full variable domain (outside the CDR3, taken from reference TRBV5-1 and TRBJ2-3): KAGVTQTPRYLIKTRGQQVTLSCSPISGHRSVSWYQQTPGQGLQFLFEYFSETQRNKGNFPGRFSGRQFSNSRSEMNVSTLELGDSALYLCASSLEAFPDTQYFGPGTRLTVL.

This clone was picked up one time. The chain couples TRBV4-1 to TRBJ2-1, with 11 bases lining up with TRBD2. Trimming removed 4 bases from V and 15 bases from J; junction bases left unmatched: 8. There are 13 residues in the CDR3. From germline, CDR1 is MGHRA and CDR2 YSYEKL. CDR3 loop: CASSPQTSGVLFF. Written as DNA, the CDR3 is TGCGCCAGCAGCCCGCAGACTAGCGGGGTCCTGTTCTTC.

The chain is built from TRBV28 and TRBJ2-7, with D possibly TRBD1 on 6 matching bases. Germline-derived CDR1 and CDR2 are MDHEN and SYDVKM. V lost 6 bases and J lost 4, with 13 bases in between. This CDR3 has 13 amino acids. CDR3 residues: CASRETTGYEQYF. DNA for the CDR3: TGTGCCAGCAGGGAGACTACAGGGTACGAGCAGTACTTC.

The chain links TRBV28 to TRBJ2-5, with 10 positions matching TRBD1. The CDR3 covers 16 residues. CDR1 and CDR2 (germline): MDHEN, SYDVKM. V was clipped by 3 bases and J by 4 bases; unmatched bases: 8. The CDR3 DNA reads TGTGCCAGCAGTTTCTCTTCGGGACAGGGGCGAGAGACCCAGTACTTC. Translation gives CASSFSSGQGRETQYF. The variable domain in full, completed from reference TRBV28 and TRBJ2-5, reads DVKVTQSSRYLVKRTGEKVFLECVQDMDHENMFWYRQDPGLGLRLIYFSYDVKMKEKGDIPEGYSVSREKKERFSLILESASTNQTSMYLCASSFSSGQGRETQYFGPGTRLLVL.

The V and J genes are TRBV19 and TRBJ1-6; D unclear. The CDR3 consists of 16 residues. Germline lookup yields CDR1 LNHDA and CDR2 SQIVND (reference sequence). V shed 5 bases and J shed 5 bases, with 16 bases lying between them. CDR3 nucleotide sequence: TGTGCCAGTAGTTTGGTGTGGGTCAGGAATAATTCACCCCTCCACTTT. It yields the protein CASSLVWVRNNSPLHF.

The rearrangement joins TRBV5-1 to TRBJ2-7; 8 bases are shared with TRBD1. Unmatched junction bases numbered 8, after V lost 0 bases and J lost 6 bases. The CDR3 spans 15 residues. Looked up from germline, CDR1 is SGHRS and CDR2 is YFSETQ. CDR3 sequence reads: CASSLDFAGGGEQYF. CDR3 sequence (DNA): TGCGCCAGCAGCTTGGATTTCGCAGGGGGCGGCGAGCAGTACTTC.

The V call is TRBV7-9, the J call TRBJ2-1; no definite D call. The CDR3 is 11 amino acids. V dropped 5 bases and J dropped 8 bases, with 7 bases sitting between them. Germline CDR1 SEHNR, CDR2 FQNEAQ (reference sequence). The CDR3, as DNA: TGTGCCAGCAGCCCTAATTATGAGCAGTTCTTC. It specifies CASSPNYEQFF.

The chain employs TRBV2 and TRBJ1-6; 7 bases agree with TRBD1. Looked up from germline, CDR1 is SNHLY and CDR2 is FYNNEI. This CDR3 contains 15 residues. V shed 5 bases, J shed 6 bases, and the junction held 7 bases outside the gene matches. The CDR3 region has the DNA TGTGCCAGCAGTCGGACAGGAAATTCTAATTCACCCCTCCACTTT. Translating gives CASSRTGNSNSPLHF.

The chain carries TRBV9 and TRBJ2-1; 8 bases line up with TRBD2. This CDR3 has 15 amino acids. J gave up 3 bases and V 3 bases, and 5 bases lay outside the gene matches. Germline V lookup: CDR1 SGDLS, CDR2 YYNGEE. CDR3 protein: CASSGTGGSYNEQFF. Written as DNA, the CDR3 is TGTGCCAGCAGCGGTACGGGGGGGAGCTACAATGAGCAGTTCTTC.

The chain carries TRBV9 and TRBJ1-1; 8 nucleotides line up with TRBD1. The CDR3 length is 12 residues. Unmatched junction bases numbered 0, after V lost 4 bases and J lost 4 bases. CDR1 and CDR2 from the germline V gene are SGDLS and YYNGEE. In DNA, the CDR3 is TGTGCCAGCAGCACAGGGGGCACTGAAGCTTTCTTT. It encodes CASSTGGTEAFF.

DNA of the CDR3: TGTGCCAGCAGCGAGGGGGCTCTTAACAATGAGCAGTTCTTC. Its translation is CASSEGALNNEQFF. The chain combines TRBV9 with TRBJ2-1; TRBD1 matches 7 bases. Germline V gene lookup returns CDR1 SGDLS and CDR2 YYNGEE. The trim removed 3 bases at V and 5 bases at J, leaving 5 bases unmatched. The CDR3 extends over 14 amino acids. Filled out from reference TRBV9 and TRBJ2-1, the complete variable domain reads DSGVTQTPKHLITATGQRVTLRCSPRSGDLSVYWYQQSLDQGLQFLIQYYNGEERAKGNILERFSAQQFPDLHSELNLSSLELGDSALYFCASSEGALNNEQFFGPGTRLTVL.

The CDR3 is CASSYFSGTYEQYF. The DNA of the CDR3 is TGTGCCAGCAGTTACTTTAGCGGGACCTACGAGCAGTACTTC. The V and J genes are TRBV6-5 and TRBJ2-7; TRBD2 agrees at 8 bases. This CDR3 is built from 14 residues. V was pared by 1 base and J by 2 bases, with 1 base of the junction left unmatched. The germline gives CDR1 MNHEY, CDR2 SVGAGI.

The chain employs TRBV28 and TRBJ2-2; 7 bases fit TRBD1. CDR3 length equals 16 residues. The V gene end was trimmed by 4 bases and the J gene end by 1 base; junction bases not matched to a gene: 6. The germline V gene encodes CDR1 MDHEN and CDR2 SYDVKM. The CDR3 DNA follows: TGTGCCAGCAGTTCCCGGACAGGACTGAACACCGGGGAGCTGTTTTTT. Its protein product is CASSSRTGLNTGELFF.

V and J are TRBV2 and TRBJ2-1; D perhaps matches TRBD2 (6 bases). V shed 2 bases and J shed 10 bases, with 27 bases lying between them. The CDR3 is 18 amino acids. CDR1 and CDR2 (germline): SNHLY, FYNNEI. The CDR3 loop reads CASSESLGFPLRDSEQFF. The CDR3, as DNA: TGTGCCAGCAGTGAATCACTAGGCTTTCCGCTACGGGACTCAGAGCAGTTCTTC.

The chain links TRBV27 to TRBJ2-1; a weak D match, TRBD1 (6 bases). There are 14 residues in the CDR3. CDR1 and CDR2 (germline): MNHEY, SMNVEV (reference sequence). With 2 bases removed from V and 5 bases from J, the gap between germline ends came to 10 bases. For the CDR3, the DNA is TGTGCCAGCAGTTTAGCCCGGACAGACAATGAGCAGTTCTTC. This gives the protein CASSLARTDNEQFF.

V and J are TRBV19 and TRBJ2-5, with D perhaps matching TRBD2 (6 bases). Germline CDR1 LNHDA, CDR2 SQIVND (reference sequence). Trimming removed 3 bases at V and 4 bases at J, with 12 bases between. This CDR3 is built from 14 residues. The CDR3 DNA reads TGTGCCAGTAGTATTCGACTAGTGGGAGAGACCCAGTACTTC. This codes for CASSIRLVGETQYF.

The J gene is TRBJ2-1, the V gene TRBV6-5; 13 bases are a match to TRBD2. The trim removed 6 bases at V and 9 bases at J, leaving 8 bases unmatched. CDR3 length equals 15 residues. Per germline, CDR1 MNHEY and CDR2 SVGAGI. In nucleotides, the CDR3 is TGTGCCAGCAGCAGGGGACTAGCGGGGTCAAGTGAGCAGTTCTTC. This encodes CASSRGLAGSSEQFF.

The chain links TRBV4-2 to TRBJ2-7, with 9 bases matching TRBD1. Germline V gene data show CDR1 as LGHNA and CDR2 as YNFKEQ. V was clipped by 4 bases and J by 5 bases; unmatched bases: 9. The CDR3 runs to 15 residues. CDR3 protein: CASSPGLGQGDEQYF. In nucleotides, the CDR3 is TGTGCCAGCAGCCCAGGACTGGGACAGGGTGACGAGCAGTACTTC.

The chain couples TRBV30 to TRBJ1-6; D is unresolved. CDR3 size: 13 residues. Germline CDR1 GTSNPN, CDR2 SVGIG (reference sequence). Trimming shortened V by 4 bases and J by 10 bases, and 14 bases separated the two germline ends. DNA of the CDR3: TGTGCCTGGAACTATCTATCGGGGTCACCCCTCCACTTT. As protein: CAWNYLSGSPLHF.

The V call is TRBV9, the J call TRBJ1-4, with 8 bases that match TRBD1. The CDR3 contains 15 residues. With 3 bases clipped from V and 8 bases from J, the junction kept 9 bases outside the gene matches. Germline assignment: CDR1 SGDLS and CDR2 YYNGEE. The CDR3 here is CASSGKTGVGEKLFF. The CDR3 nucleotides read TGTGCCAGCAGCGGAAAGACAGGGGTGGGCGAAAAACTGTTTTTT.

This clone was found a few times. The CDR3 coding sequence is TGTGCCAGCAGTCCCGGGACTAGCGGGAGGGGCACAGATACGCAGTATTTT. The encoded protein is CASSPGTSGRGTDTQYF. The V call is TRBV7-2, the J call TRBJ2-3, with 16 bases lining up with TRBD2. Unmatched junction bases numbered 4, after V lost 6 bases and J lost 1 base. Germline values: CDR1 SGHTA, CDR2 FQGNSA. The CDR3 spans 17 residues.

This clone has at least ten counts. This chain uses TRBV7-2 with TRBJ2-7; 8 bases align to TRBD2. The junction had 8 bases not matched to a gene; V was cut back by 10 bases and J by 0 bases. CDR1 is SGHTA, CDR2 FQGNSA, per germline. CDR3 length: 14 residues. The CDR3 here is CATTVAGYSYEQYF. CDR3 DNA sequence: TGTGCCACCACGGTAGCGGGATACTCCTACGAGCAGTACTTC.

CDR3: CSVRLRVLSYEQYF. The CDR3, as DNA: TGCAGCGTTAGACTCAGGGTTTTGAGTTACGAGCAGTACTTC. The chain employs TRBV29-1 and TRBJ2-7; a possible D gene is TRBD1 (5 bases). CDR3 length: 14 residues. The germline gives CDR1 SQVTM, CDR2 ANQGSEA. V was pared by 5 bases and J by 4 bases, with 18 bases between.

As for this clone: The conserved closing phenylalanine or tryptophan is absent in this CDR3, likely reflecting a read error. This chain connects TRBV6-5 to TRBJ1-1, with D possibly being TRBD1 (5 bases). The CDR3 is 15 amino acids. Per the germline V gene, CDR1 is MNHEY and CDR2 is SVGAGI. Trimming stripped 6 bases from V and 4 bases from J, with 18 bases between. CDR3 DNA: TGTGCCAGCAGCCTTACGGGGGTAGGGATCACTGAAGCTTTCCTT. Protein product: CASSLTGVGITEAFL.

This clone was observed once. The germline gene is not matched at one end of the junction; a read error may be the cause. The rearrangement uses TRBV7-6 and TRBJ1-3; a weak D match, TRBD1 (5 bases). Germline CDR1 is SGHVS and CDR2 is FNYEAQ. The CDR3 covers 16 residues. CDR3 nucleotides: TGTGCCATCAGCCCTAGCGGGGGTTTTTGGGAAAACACCATATATTTT. Translating gives CAISPSGGFWENTIYF.

This clone was recorded a few times. The chain recombines TRBV7-8 with TRBJ1-5, with D maybe TRBD1 (6 bases). The V and J ends lost 1 base and 4 bases respectively, with 17 bases between them. This CDR3 contains 17 residues. CDR1 and CDR2 (germline): SGHVS, FQNEAQ. CDR3 loop: CASSLGSGRGVNQPQHF. CDR3 nucleotide sequence: TGTGCCAGCAGCTTAGGTTCAGGGAGGGGGGTTAATCAGCCCCAGCATTTT. Full variable domain (remainder filled in from reference TRBV7-8 and TRBJ1-5): GAGVSQSPRYKVAKRGQDVALRCDPISGHVSLFWYQQALGQGPEFLTYFQNEAQLDKSGLPSDRFFAERPEGSVSTLKIQRTQQEDSAVYLCASSLGSGRGVNQPQHFGDGTRLSIL.